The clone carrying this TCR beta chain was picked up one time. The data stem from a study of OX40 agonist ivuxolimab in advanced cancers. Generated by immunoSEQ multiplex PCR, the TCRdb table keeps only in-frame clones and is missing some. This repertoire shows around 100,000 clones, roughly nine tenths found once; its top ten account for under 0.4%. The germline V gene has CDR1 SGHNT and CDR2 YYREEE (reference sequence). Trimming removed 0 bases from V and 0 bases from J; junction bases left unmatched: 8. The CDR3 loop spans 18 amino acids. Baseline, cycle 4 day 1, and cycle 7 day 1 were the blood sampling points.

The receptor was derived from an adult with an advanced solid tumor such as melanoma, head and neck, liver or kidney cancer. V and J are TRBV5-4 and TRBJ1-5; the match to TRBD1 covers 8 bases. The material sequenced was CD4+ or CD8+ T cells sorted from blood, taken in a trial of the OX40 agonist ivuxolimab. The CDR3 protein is CASSLAEVRGHSNQPQHF. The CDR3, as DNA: TGTGCCAGCAGCTTGGCCGAGGTCAGGGGGCATAGCAATCAGCCCCAGCATTTT.